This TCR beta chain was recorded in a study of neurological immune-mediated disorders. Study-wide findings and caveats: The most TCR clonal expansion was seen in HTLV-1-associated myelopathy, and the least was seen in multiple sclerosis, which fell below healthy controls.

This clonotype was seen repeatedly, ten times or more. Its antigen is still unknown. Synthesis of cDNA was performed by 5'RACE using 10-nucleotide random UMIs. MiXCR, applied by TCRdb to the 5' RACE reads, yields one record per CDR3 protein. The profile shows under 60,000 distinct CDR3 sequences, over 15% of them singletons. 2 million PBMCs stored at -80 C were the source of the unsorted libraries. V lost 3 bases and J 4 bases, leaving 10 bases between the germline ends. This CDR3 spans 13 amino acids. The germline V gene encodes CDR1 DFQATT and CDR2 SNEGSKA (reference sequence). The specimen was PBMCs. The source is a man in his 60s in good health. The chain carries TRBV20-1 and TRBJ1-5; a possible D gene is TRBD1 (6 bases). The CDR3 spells CSARADRNQPQHF. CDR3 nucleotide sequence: TGCAGTGCTAGGGCGGACAGAAATCAGCCCCAGCATTTT.